The T cell receptor beta chain under discussion was sequenced for a study of shared clonotypes between healthy human individuals. Overall study results and limits: Naive subsets generally had larger estimated richness than memory subsets.

It was CD45RO-negative cells, positively selected for CCR7, that made up naive CD8 cells, with terminally differentiated effector memory CD45RA+ cells excluded. Per germline, CDR1 SGHDN and CDR2 FVKESK. J lost 0 bases, V lost 6 bases, and 13 bases had no gene match. The CDR3 is 18 residues long. Of note for this clone: Its cognate antigen is unknown.

Assay used: immunoSEQ multiplex PCR; TCRdb lists only in-frame clones, some missing. Here the sample spans approximately 2,200,000 clones, about 93% being singletons. Input material: naive CD8+ T cells from PBMCs. The TCR was taken from a man younger than 35 in good health. Some clones in this sample may be carry-over from other donors' samples. The chain carries TRBV14 and TRBJ1-3, with 8 bases that match TRBD1. CDR3 protein: CASRQTGARAPSGNTIYF. As DNA, the CDR3 is TGTGCCAGCAGGCAGACAGGGGCCCGAGCCCCCTCTGGAAACACCATATATTTT. Variable domain in full (rest from reference TRBV14 and TRBJ1-3): EAGVTQFPSHSVIEKGQTVTLRCDPISGHDNLYWYRRVMGKEIKFLLHFVKESKQDESGMPNNRFLAERTGGTYSTLKVQPAELEDSGVYFCASRQTGARAPSGNTIYFGEGSWLTVV.